Shown below are 24 T cell receptor beta chains from a single sample sequenced in a study of OX40 agonist ivuxolimab in advanced cancers. Method: immunoSEQ multiplex PCR; TCRdb's copy keeps in-frame clones and lacks some. The sample shows fewer than 75,000 clones, 70% to 90% of them seen only once. The sample in question was CD4+ or CD8+ T cells sorted from blood, obtained in a trial of the OX40 agonist ivuxolimab. The receptors derive from an adult with an advanced solid tumor such as melanoma, head and neck, liver or kidney cancer.

The chain carries TRBV9 and TRBJ1-5; a weak D match, TRBD1 (6 bases). The V end lost 4 bases, the J end lost 5 bases, and 16 bases lay between the germline ends. Looked up from germline, CDR1 is SGDLS and CDR2 is YYNGEE. The CDR3 is 15 residues long. CDR3 DNA sequence: TGTGCCAGCAGCCTCTCAGGACAGAGGGATCAGCCCCAGCATTTT. Its translation: CASSLSGQRDQPQHF.

A note on this clone: No conserved phenylalanine or tryptophan ends this CDR3, so it is likely a read error. It is unclear where the CDR3 begins or ends on the DNA, so no DNA is shown, and the CDR3 is as TCRdb lists it. This chain uses TRBV7-2 with TRBJ2-7; the DNA was not used to check the table's D call, TRBD2. Germline-derived CDR1 and CDR2 are SGHTA and FQGNSA. The CDR3 is 10 amino acids in total, end residues counted. The chain's CDR3 is CASSSGTSAL.

The V call is TRBV5-1, the J call TRBJ1-2; 8 bases are a match to TRBD1. This CDR3 is 15 amino acids long. Trimming removed 5 bases from V and 4 bases from J; junction bases left unmatched: 10. Germline-derived CDR1 and CDR2 are SGHRS and YFSETQ. CDR3 coding DNA: TGCGCCAGCAGAAAACAGGGGGACCTTAGCTATGGCTACACCTTC. It encodes CASRKQGDLSYGYTF.

The chain links TRBV9 to TRBJ2-7, with D possibly TRBD1 on 5 matching bases. The CDR3 consists of 15 residues. Per the germline V gene, CDR1 is SGDLS and CDR2 is YYNGEE. Trimming left V 0 bases short and J 0 bases short, with 10 bases between. DNA for the CDR3: TGTGCCAGCAGCGTAGAGGCCCAGGGCTCCTACGAGCAGTACTTC. It encodes CASSVEAQGSYEQYF.

This chain uses TRBV6-5 with TRBJ1-4, with TRBD1 identical over 8 bases. Germline V gives CDR1 MNHEY, CDR2 SVGAGI. This CDR3 has 14 residues. V was pared by 4 bases and J by 8 bases, with 6 bases of the junction left unmatched. The CDR3 is CASSSRGREEKLFF. DNA for the CDR3: TGTGCCAGCAGTTCCAGGGGGCGTGAGGAAAAACTGTTTTTT.

V and J are TRBV2 and TRBJ2-2; 10 nucleotides line up with TRBD1. Germline values: CDR1 SNHLY, CDR2 FYNNEI. CDR3 size: 18 residues. V was pared by 5 bases and J by 1 base, with 10 bases of the junction left unmatched. The CDR3 region is CASSYGGQGTMNTGELFF. CDR3 bases: TGTGCCAGCAGTTATGGGGGACAGGGGACGATGAACACCGGGGAGCTGTTTTTT.

The rearrangement links TRBV6-5 to TRBJ1-5; TRBD1 aligns across 7 bases. Germline loops: CDR1 MNHEY, CDR2 SVGAGI. The CDR3 has 14 residues. The junction had 7 bases not matched to a gene; V was cut back by 5 bases and J by 6 bases. The CDR3 DNA sequence: TGTGCCAGCAGTCGACAGGGAGGGGGTCAGCCCCAGCATTTT. It translates to CASSRQGGGQPQHF.

The CDR3 nucleotides are TGTGCCAGCAGCTTAGGGGGTAGCGGGAGAGGAGATACGCAGTATTTT. This encodes CASSLGGSGRGDTQYF. V and J are TRBV7-2 and TRBJ2-3; 9 bases align to TRBD2. V lost 1 base to trimming and J lost 5 bases; unmatched junction nucleotides: 7. The CDR3 runs to 16 residues. Germline V gene data show CDR1 as SGHTA and CDR2 as FQGNSA.

The rearrangement uses TRBV7-2 and TRBJ2-3; 10 bases line up with TRBD2. With V trimmed by 6 bases and J by 10 bases, 4 bases remained unmatched. Germline V gene data show CDR1 as SGHTA and CDR2 as FQGNSA. The CDR3 runs to 12 residues. For the CDR3, the DNA is TGTGCCAGCAGTTCTAGCGGGAGTGCGCAGTATTTT. The encoded protein is CASSSSGSAQYF.

The chain is built from TRBV27 and TRBJ2-3; 8 nucleotides match TRBD2. This CDR3 has 17 amino acids. Germline V lookup: CDR1 MNHEY, CDR2 SMNVEV (reference sequence). Losses at the gene ends were 5 bases for V and 1 base for J; bases not matched to a gene: 11. The CDR3 loop is CASSPGLVSRGTDTQYF. DNA of the CDR3: TGTGCCAGCAGTCCGGGACTAGTGAGTAGGGGCACAGATACGCAGTATTTT.

This clone was observed at least ten times. The chain is built from TRBV6-5 and TRBJ2-1; D perhaps matches TRBD2 (5 bases). The ends were cut back, 5 bases at V and 8 bases at J, with 16 bases in the middle. This CDR3 contains 14 residues. The germline gives CDR1 MNHEY, CDR2 SVGAGI. Here the CDR3 reads CASSDQLAVDEQFF. The CDR3 bases are TGTGCCAGCAGTGACCAGCTAGCTGTGGATGAGCAGTTCTTC.

V and J are TRBV7-9 and TRBJ2-7, with 9 positions matching TRBD1. The germline V gene has CDR1 SEHNR and CDR2 FQNEAQ (reference sequence). Unmatched junction bases numbered 7, after V lost 5 bases and J lost 2 bases. This CDR3 comprises 15 residues. The CDR3, as DNA: TGTGCCAGCAGCGCGCGGACAGGGGCGGCCTACGAGCAGTACTTC. Encoded protein: CASSARTGAAYEQYF.

This clone was counted a single time. The gene calls are TRBV27 and TRBJ2-1; TRBD2 matches at 11 bases. The CDR3 is 17 amino acids. With 6 bases clipped from V and 4 bases from J, the junction kept 11 bases outside the gene matches. Germline CDR1 MNHEY, CDR2 SMNVEV (reference sequence). The CDR3 region has the DNA TGTGCCAGCAGACCCGAAATGGGACTAGCGGTATACAATGAGCAGTTCTTC. Protein sequence: CASRPEMGLAVYNEQFF.

The chain recombines TRBV4-1 with TRBJ2-1; the match to TRBD1 covers 10 bases. V was clipped by 4 bases and J by 8 bases; unmatched bases: 11. Per germline, CDR1 MGHRA and CDR2 YSYEKL. The CDR3 length is 16 residues. The CDR3 DNA follows: TGCGCCAGCAGCCCCGCTATGAGACAGGGGGCCGATGAGCAGTTCTTC. This translates into CASSPAMRQGADEQFF.

The J gene is TRBJ1-5, the V gene TRBV30; possible D gene TRBD1, 5 bases. Germline V lookup: CDR1 GTSNPN, CDR2 SVGIG (reference sequence). This CDR3 comprises 15 residues. V lost 5 bases to trimming and J lost 0 bases, with 14 bases between them. CDR3 sequence (DNA): TGTGCCTGGGCTCCCCGGGACCATAGCAATCAGCCCCAGCATTTT. Amino acids: CAWAPRDHSNQPQHF.

The chain couples TRBV10-1 to TRBJ2-7, with 8 bases aligning to TRBD1. CDR1 WNHNN and CDR2 SYGVQD come from the germline V gene (reference sequence). This CDR3 region has 16 residues. Trimming at V came to 3 bases and at J to 2 bases, leaving 9 bases not matched to a gene. In nucleotides, the CDR3 is TGCGCCAGCAGTGACCTGGGACAGGCACTACCCTACGAGCAGTACGTC. It specifies CASSDLGQALPYEQYV.

The rearrangement joins TRBV5-6 to TRBJ1-1; D remains ambiguous. Trimming pared 4 bases from V and 1 base from J, leaving 5 bases between. CDR3 length: 12 residues. CDR1 is SGHDT and CDR2 is YYEEEE in the germline V gene. DNA of the CDR3: TGTGCCAGCAGCCGGTGGAACACTGAAGCTTTCTTT. It specifies CASSRWNTEAFF.

The V and J genes are TRBV11-3 and TRBJ2-1; 8 nucleotides match TRBD2. Trimming took 2 bases from V and 0 from J; bases not matched to a gene: 0. Germline lookup yields CDR1 SGHNT and CDR2 YENEEA. The length of the CDR3 is 15 residues. The CDR3 sequence is CASSLLAGSYNEQFF. CDR3 in DNA: TGTGCCAGCAGCTTACTAGCGGGCTCCTACAATGAGCAGTTCTTC.

CDR3 protein: CASNEAGAYNEQFF. The CDR3 DNA reads as TGTGCCAGCAACGAAGCGGGGGCCTACAATGAGCAGTTCTTC. This chain links TRBV28 with TRBJ2-1; 8 bases line up with TRBD2. V trimming: 7 bases; J trimming: 2 bases; junction bases outside the gene matches: 4. The CDR3 is 14 residues long. CDR1 is MDHEN and CDR2 is SYDVKM in the germline V gene.

The chain joins TRBV5-1 to TRBJ2-2; 7 bases map to TRBD1. CDR1 and CDR2 from the germline V gene are SGHRS and YFSETQ. There are 16 residues in the CDR3. Trimming took 4 bases from V and 2 from J; bases not matched to a gene: 8. This CDR3 reads CASSEDTGANTGELFF. The CDR3 DNA follows: TGCGCCAGCAGCGAGGACACAGGGGCCAACACCGGGGAGCTGTTTTTT.

The rearrangement joins TRBV4-1 to TRBJ2-5, with TRBD2 matching over 10 bases. There are 18 residues in the CDR3. With V trimmed by 0 bases and J by 2 bases, 9 bases remained unmatched. Germline-derived CDR1 and CDR2 are MGHRA and YSYEKL. CDR3 sequence (DNA): TGCGCCAGCAGCCAAGAAGGGGCTCTAGCGGGGGAACAAGAGACCCAGTACTTC. This translates into CASSQEGALAGEQETQYF.

The chain carries TRBV18 and TRBJ2-2, with TRBD2 matching over 12 bases. Germline trimming cut 3 bases from V and 4 bases from J; bases unmatched to any gene: 9. Germline CDR1 KGHSH, CDR2 LQKENI. The CDR3 has 18 amino acids. DNA of the CDR3: TGTGCCAGCTCACCGTCGACTAGCGGGAGTTCAGGCACCGGGGAGCTGTTTTTT. Translated: CASSPSTSGSSGTGELFF.

This chain connects TRBV7-8 to TRBJ2-3; D is possibly TRBD1 (5 bases). This CDR3 has 14 amino acids. Trimming removed 2 bases at V and 4 bases at J, with 10 bases between. The germline CDR1 and CDR2 sequences are SGHVS and FQNEAQ. CDR3 sequence reads: CASSLRQKPDTQYF. CDR3 DNA sequence: TGTGCCAGCAGCTTACGACAGAAGCCAGATACGCAGTATTTT.

The V gene is TRBV9, the J gene TRBJ2-2; possible D gene TRBD1, 8 bases. Looked up from germline, CDR1 is SGDLS and CDR2 is YYNGEE. This CDR3 spans 19 amino acids. V was pared by 7 bases and J by 7 bases, with 32 bases between. The CDR3 coding sequence is TGTGCCAGCGGGAAACAGGGGGGGATCGACAACTTAAGACACGGGGAGCTGTTTTTT. The encoded protein is CASGKQGGIDNLRHGELFF.